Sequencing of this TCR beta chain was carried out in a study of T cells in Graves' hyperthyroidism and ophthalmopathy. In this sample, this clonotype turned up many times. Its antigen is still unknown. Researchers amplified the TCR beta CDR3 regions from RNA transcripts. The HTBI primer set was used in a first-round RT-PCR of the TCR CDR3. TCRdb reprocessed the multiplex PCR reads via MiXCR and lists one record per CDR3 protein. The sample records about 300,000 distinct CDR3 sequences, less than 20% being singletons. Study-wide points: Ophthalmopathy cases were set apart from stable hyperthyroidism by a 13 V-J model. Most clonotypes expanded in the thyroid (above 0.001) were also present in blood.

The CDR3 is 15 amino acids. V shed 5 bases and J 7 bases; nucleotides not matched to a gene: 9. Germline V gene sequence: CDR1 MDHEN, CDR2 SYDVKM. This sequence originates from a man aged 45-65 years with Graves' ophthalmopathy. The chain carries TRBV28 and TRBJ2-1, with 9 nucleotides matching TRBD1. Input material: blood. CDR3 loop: CASSPRGTGRNEQFF. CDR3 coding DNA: TGTGCCAGCAGTCCCCGAGGGACAGGGAGGAATGAGCAGTTCTTC.